Included here is one T cell receptor (beta chain) sequence, with context. The blood RNA (from unsorted whole blood) was obtained, and germline DNA was also extracted. Every patient had chronic HBV infection and was treatment-naive. The CDR3 runs to 11 residues. CDR1 is MNHEY and CDR2 is SVGAGI in the germline V gene. V was pared by 10 bases and J by 6 bases, with 13 bases between. The data are from a study of tumor-infiltrating lymphocytes in primary liver carcinoma. On the study more broadly: Surgical resection treated primary liver carcinoma in the patients.

TCR beta cDNA came from roughly 550 ng total RNA, primed with a constant-region primer. ARM-PCR was slightly modified, and three nested multiplex PCR rounds with it gave rise to the TCR beta libraries. For roughly 10 cycles apiece, the opening two PCR rounds ran with TRBV1-TRBV30 forward primers and a C-beta reverse primer. TCRdb independently ran MiXCR on the multiplex PCR reads; one entry per CDR3 protein. The data contain about 330,000 distinct CDR3 sequences, almost 65% of them singletons. This TCR came from a middle-aged man with primary liver carcinoma and hepatitis B virus infection. The sample taken for sequencing was peripheral blood. V is TRBV6-5 and J is TRBJ2-7, with D unresolved. CDR3 DNA: TGTGCCAACAGCTCTATGGGCGAGCAGTACTTC. Amino acid sequence: CANSSMGEQYF.